This T cell receptor (beta chain) was identified during a study of blood T cell repertoires in COVID-19. Study-wide context: From T cells, B-cell-depleted T cells, or PBMCs came the material, which was cDNA or gDNA.

The CDR3 is 16 residues long. Per the germline V gene, CDR1 is SGDLS and CDR2 is YYNGEE. V was clipped by 0 bases and J by 3 bases, with 15 bases between them. Per the authors' pipeline: Nucleated cell number was recorded as an estimate derived from reference gene primer amplification. Here immunoSEQ multiplex PCR was the method, and the copy in TCRdb shows in-frame clones only, minus some. The V and J calls and clone size were taken over from that table, and D and trimming were inferred from the DNA. The data hold approximately 280,000 clones, with roughly 85% observed a single time. Among Cohort 3 donors, those recovered had two negative PCRs, clearance, or symptom resolution.

This chain joins TRBV9 and TRBJ1-1, with D possibly TRBD1 on 6 matching bases. The receptor comes from a woman between 50 and 59 years old who had recovered from COVID-19. Sequenced input: PBMCs or T cells enriched from blood (not recorded which). The CDR3 nucleotides read TGTGCCAGCAGCGTAGGTCGGGGGGCGCTTGACACTGAAGCTTTCTTT. Protein sequence: CASSVGRGALDTEAFF.